The clone carrying this T cell receptor beta chain came up a few times. These data belong to a study of identical twins. The CDR3 spans 14 residues. V gave up 4 bases and J gave up 7 bases; unmatched junction bases: 10. Germline assignment: CDR1 SQVTM and CDR2 ANQGSEA. TCRdb used MiXCR to reprocess the 5' RACE reads, holding one entry per CDR3 protein. The sample has roughly 260,000 distinct CDR3 sequences; around an eighth are singletons. The rearrangement joins TRBV29-1 to TRBJ1-2, with 9 bases identical to TRBD1. This receptor was identified in a woman aged 18-35 years in good health. Sequenced input: memory (CD45RO+) T cells sorted from blood. The CDR3 DNA is TGCAGCGTTGCTTGGACAGGGGCCCTCCTTGGCTACACCTTC. Translating it yields CSVAWTGALLGYTF.